This T cell receptor beta chain came from a study of T-cell memory formation after mild COVID-19 (dated by TCRdb to about 2021). As for the study more broadly: TCR sequence clusters from the two donors were found to be largely donor specific. The cohort comprised two young, previously healthy adult volunteers, one female and one male. T-cell clones expanding and contracting after mild COVID-19 in two donors were tracked by longitudinal TCRalpha and TCRbeta repertoire sequencing.

The CDR3, cysteine through phenylalanine, is 12 amino acids long. Kept here is only the CDR3 DNA, which spans 36 bases and is read in frame from base 1. V is clipped by 1 base and J by 5 bases, and the sequence between their germline boundaries is 5 bases long. The germline V gene supplies CDR1 KGHDR and CDR2 SFDVKD. On this clonotype: This receptor's antigen is unknown. The sample holds no much larger clone one base away, and base qualities are not on file.

Ficoll-Paque density gradient centrifugation was the method used to isolate PBMCs. The study at large found these results: Balanced CD4/CD8 phenotypes were observed for clones contracting from day 15 to 85, whereas a bias towards CD4+ was observed for a second wave of clones expanding from day 15 to 37. The study covered only a couple of mild cases, and larger cohorts including severe cases with pre-infection samples were considered necessary. Whether the second-wave clones peaking on day 37 were SARS-CoV-2 specific was not confirmed. Some responding clones were detected in pre-infection memory, suggesting pre-existing cross-reactive memory T cells joined the SARS-CoV-2 response. Contracting CD4+ clones appeared mostly in the CM and EM memory subsets, whereas CD8+ clones were enriched in EMRA.

Sequencing took place on an Illumina NovaSeq 6000. TCRalpha and TCRbeta cDNA libraries were built by 5'RACE with constant-segment primers, adding sample barcodes and unique molecular identifiers. Trizol reagent was used to extract RNA from every sample. Libraries were amplified in two PCR steps, with a second sample barcode and Illumina TruSeq adapters added in the second step. The libraries were sequenced on an Illumina NovaSeq using 2 x 150 bp paired-end reads. Regarding the original processing steps: Demultiplexing of reads and collapsing into UMI-guided consensus sequences were performed with migec v1.2.7. Using mixcr v2.1.11, UMI consensuses were aligned to TRA and TRB V and J templates and then assembled into clonotypes. A clonotype was counted as expanded or contracted only if both edgeR and NoisET called the change significant, with noise models trained on biological replicates. For edgeR calls, a false discovery rate-adjusted p below 0.01 and a log2 fold-change threshold of 1 were applied. PCA with hierarchical clustering of max-normalized trajectories of the 1000 most abundant clonotypes was used as exploratory dynamics analysis. Separately sequenced CD4+ and CD8+ repertoires were used to assign the CD4 or CD8 phenotype of responding clones. TCRdb reworked the public reads: Q25 trimming with fastp, MiXCR clone assembly, productive beta chains retained. CDR3 protein duplicates are merged, each entry listing the most common genes and DNA. What appears here as the V and J calls and clone size reflects TCRdb's work, not the paper's. This sample is represented by about 540,000 distinct CDR3 sequences; roughly 22% of them were singletons. The leading ten clones occupy around 13% of the sample.

The TCR sequence derives from an adult woman who had mild COVID-19 (a few samples of this study predate the infection). The sample titles of this study are shuffled in the database, so cell type and time point are left out; the donor was told from shared clones. Material: PBMCs or a T cell subset sorted from them (not recorded which). The rearrangement combines TRBV24-1 with TRBJ2-7; D gene: possibly TRBD1, on 5 matching bases. Here the CDR3 is given as CATSDFRDEQYF. The DNA sequence follows: TGTGCCACCAGTGATTTCAGGGACGAGCAGTACTTC.